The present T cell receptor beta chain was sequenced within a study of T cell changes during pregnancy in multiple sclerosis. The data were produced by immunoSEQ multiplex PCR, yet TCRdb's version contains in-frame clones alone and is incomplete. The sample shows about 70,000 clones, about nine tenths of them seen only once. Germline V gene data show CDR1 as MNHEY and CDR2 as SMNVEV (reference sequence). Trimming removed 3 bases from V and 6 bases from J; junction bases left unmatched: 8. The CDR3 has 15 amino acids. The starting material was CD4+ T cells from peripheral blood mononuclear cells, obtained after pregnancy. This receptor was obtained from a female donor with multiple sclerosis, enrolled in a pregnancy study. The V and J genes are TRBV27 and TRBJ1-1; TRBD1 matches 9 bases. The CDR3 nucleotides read TGTGCCAGCAGTTTTCGACAGGGGGGACTCGCTGAAGCTTTCTTT. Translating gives CASSFRQGGLAEAFF.